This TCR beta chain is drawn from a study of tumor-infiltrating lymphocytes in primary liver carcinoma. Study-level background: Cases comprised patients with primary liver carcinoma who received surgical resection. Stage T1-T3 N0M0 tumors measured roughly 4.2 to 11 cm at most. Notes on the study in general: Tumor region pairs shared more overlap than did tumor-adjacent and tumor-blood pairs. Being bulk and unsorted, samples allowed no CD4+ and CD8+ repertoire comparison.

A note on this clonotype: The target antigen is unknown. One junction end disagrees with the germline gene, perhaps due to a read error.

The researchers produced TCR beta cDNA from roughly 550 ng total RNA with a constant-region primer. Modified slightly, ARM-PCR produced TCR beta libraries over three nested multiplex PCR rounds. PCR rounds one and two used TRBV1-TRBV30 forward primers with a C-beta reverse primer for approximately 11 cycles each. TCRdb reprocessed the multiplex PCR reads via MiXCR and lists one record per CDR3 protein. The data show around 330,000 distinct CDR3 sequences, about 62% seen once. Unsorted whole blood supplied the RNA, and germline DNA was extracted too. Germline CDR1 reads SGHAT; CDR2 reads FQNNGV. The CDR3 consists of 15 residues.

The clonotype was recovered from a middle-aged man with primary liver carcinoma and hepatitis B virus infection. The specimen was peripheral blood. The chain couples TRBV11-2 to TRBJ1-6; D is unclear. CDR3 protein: CASSPEAGLNSPFHF. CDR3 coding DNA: TGTGCCAGCAGTCCCGAGGCAGGATTAAATTCACCCTTCCACTTT.